This is a list of T cell receptor beta chains from one sample in a study of cytomegalovirus exposure and HLA in healthy donors. Measured with immunoSEQ multiplex PCR; TCRdb has only the in-frame clones, and not every one. Among over 200,000 clones, more than 85% were seen once, and the ten largest hold about 1%. Source material: PBMCs. Source of these receptors: a woman younger than 30 in good health and CMV-seronegative. The CDR3 runs from the conserved cysteine through the conserved F or W. D genes are given only for firm matches. The size entry is marked missing in some rows and otherwise reads once, few, many or a size class.

d_call | j_call | clone_size | cdr3_length | v_call | cdr3_aa | cdr3_nt
TRBD1 | TRBJ2-5 | . | 12 | TRBV29-1 | CSALGQQETQYF | TGCAGCGCACTGGGACAGCAAGAGACCCAGTACTTC
TRBD1 | TRBJ1-5 | . | 14 | TRBV5-5 | CASGPGQAHQPQHF | TGTGCCAGCGGACCGGGACAGGCTCATCAGCCCCAGCATTTT
. | TRBJ1-1 | . | 14 | TRBV9 | CASSRLRVNTEAFF | TGTGCCAGCAGCCGACTGAGGGTGAACACTGAAGCTTTCTTT
. | TRBJ2-7 | . | 15 | TRBV29-1 | CSVELASVEFSEQYF | TGCAGCGTTGAACTAGCGTCTGTCGAGTTTAGCGAGCAGTACTTC
. | TRBJ1-1 | . | 16 | TRBV6-5 | CASSYGVSGADTEAFF | TGTGCCAGCAGTTACGGGGTTAGTGGGGCGGACACTGAAGCTTTCTTT
TRBD2 | TRBJ2-7 | . | 14 | TRBV29-1 | CSVVVAGVTYEQYF | TGCAGCGTTGTAGTAGCGGGAGTCACCTACGAGCAGTACTTC
TRBD2 | TRBJ2-7 | . | 13 | TRBV7-3 | CASSLGTSDEQYF | TGTGCCAGCAGCCTGGGGACTAGCGACGAGCAGTACTTC
TRBD1 | TRBJ1-6 | . | 13 | TRBV2 | CASSRDSGSPLHF | TGTGCCAGCAGCCGGGACAGCGGTTCACCCCTCCACTTT
. | TRBJ1-1 | once | 17 | TRBV7-6 | CASSLRSTRAGDTEAFF | TGTGCCAGCAGCTTAAGGTCGACAAGGGCGGGGGACACTGAAGCTTTCTTT
TRBD1 | TRBJ1-1 | . | 14 | TRBV29-1 | CSVGGQRMNTEAFF | TGCAGCGTTGGGGGACAGAGGATGAACACTGAAGCTTTCTTT
. | TRBJ1-4 | . | 13 | TRBV11-3 | CASSTATNEKLFF | TGTGCCAGTTCGACAGCAACTAATGAAAAACTGTTTTTT
. | TRBJ2-3 | . | 14 | TRBV6-4 | CASSDSGLTDTQYF | TGTGCCAGCAGTGATTCTGGGCTCACAGATACGCAGTATTTT
. | TRBJ2-7 | . | 15 | TRBV5-4 | CASSRDIGFSYEQYF | TGTGCCAGCAGCCGTGACATCGGTTTTTCCTACGAGCAGTACTTC
TRBD2 | TRBJ2-7 | . | 12 | TRBV15 | CATSNHGGLQYF | TGTGCCACCAGCAACCACGGGGGGTTGCAGTACTTC
. | TRBJ1-2 | . | 13 | TRBV7-2 | CASSLDGNYGYTF | TGTGCCAGCAGCTTAGACGGTAACTATGGCTACACCTTC
TRBD2 | TRBJ2-1 | . | 17 | TRBV19 | CASNPRRASGRFNEQFF | TGTGCCAGTAATCCCCGTCGGGCTAGCGGGAGATTCAATGAGCAGTTCTTC
. | TRBJ1-1 | . | 12 | TRBV5-6 | CASSLPGTEAFF | TGTGCCAGCAGCTTGCCGGGGACTGAAGCTTTCTTT
. | TRBJ2-1 | . | 16 | TRBV7-2 | CASSLLGGAIYNEQFF | TGTGCCAGCAGCTTACTGGGGGGGGCAATCTACAATGAGCAGTTCTTC
. | TRBJ1-2 | . | 14 | TRBV5-1 | CASSPQEGLIGYTF | TGCGCCAGCAGCCCCCAGGAGGGTTTAATTGGCTACACCTTC
. | TRBJ2-7 | . | 13 | TRBV7-8 | CASSLIGSYEQYF | TGTGCCAGCAGCTTAATCGGGTCCTACGAGCAGTACTTC
. | TRBJ1-2 | . | 13 | TRBV9 | CASSVGGDYGYTF | TGTGCCAGCAGCGTAGGGGGAGACTATGGCTACACCTTC
TRBD1 | TRBJ1-2 | . | 14 | TRBV9 | CASSVAQGVHGYTF | TGTGCCAGCAGCGTAGCGCAGGGGGTTCATGGCTACACCTTC
. | TRBJ1-5 | . | 14 | TRBV27 | CASRPTGRNQPQHF | TGTGCCAGCAGACCGACAGGACGCAATCAGCCCCAGCATTTT
TRBD1 | TRBJ1-4 | . | 16 | TRBV6-5 | CASSYLMTGYVEKLFF | TGTGCCAGCAGTTACTTGATGACAGGGTACGTCGAAAAACTGTTTTTT
. | TRBJ2-1 | . | 15 | TRBV14 | CASSQGRAQYNEQFF | TGTGCCAGCAGCCAAGGGAGGGCTCAGTACAATGAGCAGTTCTTC
. | TRBJ2-3 | . | 11 | TRBV15 | CATSSRDTQYF | TGTGCCACAAGCAGTCGAGATACGCAGTATTTT
TRBD1 | TRBJ2-7 | . | 15 | TRBV27 | CASSLLGAGGYEQYF | TGTGCCAGCAGTTTATTGGGGGCAGGGGGCTACGAGCAGTACTTC
. | TRBJ2-7 | . | 15 | TRBV7-2 | CASQLGALSSYEQYF | TGTGCCAGCCAGCTGGGGGCGCTCAGCTCCTACGAGCAGTACTTC
. | TRBJ1-3 | . | 14 | TRBV2 | CASSEGGTGNTIYF | TGTGCCAGCAGTGAGGGGGGAACTGGAAACACCATATATTTT
TRBD1 | TRBJ2-7 | few | 15 | TRBV19 | CASSPGTGGGYEQYF | TGTGCCAGTAGTCCAGGGACAGGGGGAGGTTACGAGCAGTACTTC
. | TRBJ1-1 | few | 12 | TRBV7-9 | CSSSVINTEAFF | TGTTCCAGCAGCGTTATAAACACTGAAGCTTTCTTT
TRBD1 | TRBJ2-7 | . | 14 | TRBV4-1 | CASSPRTGGNEQYF | TGCGCCAGCAGCCCACGGACAGGGGGAAACGAGCAGTACTTC
TRBD1 | TRBJ1-2 | . | 13 | TRBV27 | CASGYRGDYGYTF | TGTGCCAGCGGTTACAGGGGCGACTATGGCTACACCTTC
. | TRBJ1-4 | . | 17 | TRBV11-2 | CASSLAPLHASGEKLFF | TGTGCCAGCAGCTTAGCTCCCCTCCACGCTTCGGGAGAAAAACTGTTTTTT
TRBD2 | TRBJ2-4 | . | 15 | TRBV4-3 | CASSHSPGLENIQYF | TGCGCCAGCAGCCACAGCCCGGGACTAGAAAACATTCAGTACTTC
TRBD1 | TRBJ2-3 | few | 14 | TRBV5-1 | CASSLATGGDTQYF | TGCGCCAGCAGCTTGGCCACAGGGGGAGATACGCAGTATTTT
TRBD1 | TRBJ1-1 | . | 15 | TRBV7-9 | CASSLRDRGYSEAFF | TGTGCCAGCAGCCTTCGGGACAGGGGTTATTCTGAAGCTTTCTTT
. | TRBJ2-1 | . | 13 | TRBV12-5 | CASGPALTNEQFF | TGTGCTAGTGGTCCCGCCCTAACCAATGAGCAGTTCTTC
TRBD1 | TRBJ1-3 | few | 15 | TRBV4-2 | CASSQRQGDGNTIYF | TGTGCCAGCAGCCAAAGACAGGGGGATGGAAACACCATATATTTT
. | TRBJ1-1 | . | 16 | TRBV18 | CASHAGGQSGGTEAFF | TGTGCCAGCCACGCGGGGGGCCAGTCGGGGGGCACTGAAGCTTTCTTT
TRBD2 | TRBJ2-1 | . | 18 | TRBV7-8 | CASSLYPGTSGGNNEQFF | TGTGCCAGCAGCTTATACCCCGGGACTAGCGGGGGGAATAATGAGCAGTTCTTC
. | TRBJ1-1 | . | 14 | TRBV5-1 | CASSPGQSGTEAFF | TGCGCCAGCAGCCCGGGACAATCAGGGACTGAAGCTTTCTTT
TRBD1 | TRBJ1-6 | once | 16 | TRBV2 | CASSPLGTGPKSPLHF | TGTGCCAGCAGTCCTTTAGGGACAGGTCCTAAATCACCCCTCCACTTT
. | TRBJ2-7 | . | 12 | TRBV7-2 | CASSYPSREQYF | TGTGCCAGCAGCTACCCTTCGCGGGAGCAGTACTTC